Each of the 5 T cell receptor beta chains below was sequenced from the same sample in a study of early T cells in non-severe SARS-CoV-2 infection. MiXCR, run by TCRdb on the 5' RACE reads, gives a single entry per CDR3 protein. The sample includes fewer than 120,000 distinct CDR3 sequences, roughly 12% of them seen just once. The sequencing here drew on whole blood, taken at baseline. These TCRs come from an adult who was a healthcare worker with PCR-confirmed SARS-CoV-2 infection or an uninfected control (not recorded which).

J is TRBJ2-5 and V is TRBV2, with D possibly being TRBD2 (5 bases). Germline V gives CDR1 SNHLY, CDR2 FYNNEI. This CDR3 has 14 amino acids. Trimming cost V 7 bases and J 1 base, with 13 bases left between them. As DNA, the CDR3 is TGTGCCAGCATTCCGGAAGCGGCCCAAGAGACCCAGTACTTC. This translates into CASIPEAAQETQYF.

In its sample, this clonotype was seen many times. The chain joins TRBV28 to TRBJ2-4, with 9 bases fitting TRBD1. The CDR3 is 13 residues long. V lost 3 bases, J lost 7 bases, and 1 base stayed unmatched. Germline V CDR1 and CDR2: MDHEN, SYDVKM. The CDR3 bases are TGTGCCAGCAGTTTGACAGGGGGGAACATTCAGTACTTC. This codes for CASSLTGGNIQYF.

The V call is TRBV20-1, the J call TRBJ2-7; tentative D call: TRBD1 (6 bases). This CDR3 comprises 11 residues. CDR1 DFQATT and CDR2 SNEGSKA come from the germline V gene (reference sequence). V was pared by 3 bases and J by 7 bases, with 10 bases between. The CDR3 DNA is TGCAGTGCTAGGCAGGGGCTGGAGCAGTACTTC. This gives the protein CSARQGLEQYF.

The table lists this clonotype with a few counts. The V and J genes are TRBV9 and TRBJ1-1; D gene uncertain. With 0 bases removed from V and 5 bases from J, the gap between germline ends came to 2 bases. CDR3 size: 11 residues. The germline gives CDR1 SGDLS, CDR2 YYNGEE. The CDR3 loop is CASSVVTEAFF. CDR3 bases: TGTGCCAGCAGCGTAGTTACTGAAGCTTTCTTT.

The sample holds a few counts of this clonotype. The genes are TRBV7-6 and TRBJ2-2, with 7 bases identical to TRBD1. The J segment lost 6 bases and the V segment lost 4 bases, leaving 2 bases of the junction unmatched. CDR1 is SGHVS, CDR2 FNYEAQ, per germline. The CDR3 loop spans 13 amino acids. CDR3 DNA: TGTGCCAGCAGCTACACAGGGGCCGGGGAGCTGTTTTTT. It is translated as CASSYTGAGELFF.